The rows below give T cell receptor beta chains drawn from one sample of a study of T-cell memory formation after mild COVID-19. TCRdb passed the 5' RACE reads through MiXCR, listing each CDR3 protein once. Of 500,000 to 600,000 distinct CDR3 sequences listed, 18% are singletons. Source material: PBMCs or a T cell subset sorted from them (not recorded which). The receptors come from an adult woman who had mild COVID-19 (a few samples of this study predate the infection). Cell type and time point are not known. The CDR3 runs from the conserved cysteine through the conserved F or W. The D gene is left open where the match is weak. Clone size, where shown, is once, few, many, or a class for clones that have expanded.

>TRBD2|TRBJ2-5|TRBV10-3|NA
TGTGCCATAGGACTAGCGGGAGCTGAGACCCAGTACTTC
CAIGLAGAETQYF
>TRBD2|TRBJ2-3|TRBV4-3|few
TGCGCCAGCAGCCAAGATCGAGCGGGAGGTTGGACAGATACGCAGTATTTT
CASSQDRAGGWTDTQYF
>NA|TRBJ1-2|TRBV24-1|many
TGTGCCACCAGTGATTCAAAGGGTCTCCGCCACTATGGCTACACCTTC
CATSDSKGLRHYGYTF
>TRBD1|TRBJ2-6|TRBV6-2/TRBV6-3|NA
TGTGCCAGCAGTTGGAAAGGGGGCTTCACCTCTGGGGCCAACGTCCTGACTTTC
CASSWKGGFTSGANVLTF
>TRBD1|TRBJ1-1|TRBV3-1|NA
TGTGCCAGCAGCCAGGGGGACAGGGGTAAAATAGAAGCTTTCTTT
CASSQGDRGKIEAFF
>NA|TRBJ2-7|TRBV7-6|NA
TGTGCCAGCAGCTTAGCGGGCGGCTATGACGAGCAGTACTTC
CASSLAGGYDEQYF
>TRBD2|TRBJ2-7|TRBV30|NA
TGTGCCTGGAGGCGAGGCGGGAGCTCCTACGAGCAGTACTTC
CAWRRGGSSYEQYF
>NA|TRBJ2-1|TRBV4-1|NA
TGCGCCAGCAGCCACCCAGGGGCCGTCAATGAGCAGTTCTTC
CASSHPGAVNEQFF
>NA|TRBJ1-2|TRBV5-1|NA
TGCGCCAGCAGCTTGGACAGACTATATGGCTACACCTTC
CASSLDRLYGYTF
>NA|TRBJ1-2|TRBV14|few
TGTGCCAGCAGCCAAGGGCCCACGCGGGTTTACTATGGCTACACCTTC
CASSQGPTRVYYGYTF
>NA|TRBJ2-5|TRBV7-2|NA
TGTGCCAGCAGCCCAAGACAGTTTCGGCAAGAGACCCAGTACTTC
CASSPRQFRQETQYF
>TRBD1|TRBJ2-1|TRBV24-1|NA
TGTGCCACCAGTGATTTGACAGGGGAGTATGAGCAGTTCTTC
CATSDLTGEYEQFF
>NA|TRBJ2-1|TRBV2|few
TGTGCCTCGATCTACAATGAGCAGTTCTTC
CASIYNEQFF
>NA|TRBJ2-1|TRBV24-1|few
TGTGCCACCAGTGCTGAGTCCTACAATGAGCAGTTCTTC
CATSAESYNEQFF
>NA|TRBJ2-1|TRBV24-1|many
TGTGCCACCAGTGATAATCTTGGTTATGAGCAGTTCTTC
CATSDNLGYEQFF
>TRBD2|TRBJ2-2|TRBV9|few
TGTGCCAGCAGCGTAGACGGTTTCAGGTCGCGGGGGGAGTCCGGGGAGCTGTTTTTT
CASSVDGFRSRGESGELFF
>NA|TRBJ2-7|TRBV5-5|few
TGTGCCAGCAGCTTTATCCCGGGGGACTACGAGCAGTACTTC
CASSFIPGDYEQYF
>TRBD1|TRBJ2-7|TRBV27|NA
TGTGCCAGCAAAGTAATGGCCCGGGACAGGAGCTCCTACGAGCAGTACTTC
CASKVMARDRSSYEQYF
>NA|TRBJ2-7|TRBV19|NA
TGTGCCAGTAGTTCCGGGACGGAATCCTACGAGCAGTACTTC
CASSSGTESYEQYF
>NA|TRBJ2-7|TRBV7-3|NA
TGTGCCAGCAGTTCGGACGCGAGGGGCGAGCAGTACTTC
CASSSDARGEQYF
>TRBD2|TRBJ2-3|TRBV11-3|NA
TGTGCCAGCAGCGAGGGACTAGCGGGAGGGTTTGCAGATACGCAGTATTTT
CASSEGLAGGFADTQYF
>NA|TRBJ2-4|TRBV21-1|NA
TGTGCCACACTCACTAGCGGGGGACTTCAGTACTTC
CATLTSGGLQYF
>NA|TRBJ2-1|TRBV3-1|NA
TGTGCCAGCAGCCAAGTAGAACGATCCTCCTACAATGAGCAGTTCTTC
CASSQVERSSYNEQFF
>NA|TRBJ2-1|TRBV30|many
TGTGCCTGGAGTGTACCTAATGAGCAGTTCTTC
CAWSVPNEQFF
>NA|TRBJ2-3|TRBV12-3/TRBV12-4|few
TGTGCCAGCAATACCCTGGCGACCGCTAGCACAGATACGCAGTATTTT
CASNTLATASTDTQYF
>TRBD2|TRBJ2-2|TRBV4-2|few
TGTGCCAGCAGCCAAGATGGGCAGGGAGGGACCGGGGAGCTGTTTTTT
CASSQDGQGGTGELFF
>TRBD1|TRBJ1-6|TRBV20-1|few
TGCAGTGCAAAGGGACAGGGAATTTCACCCCTCCACTTT
CSAKGQGISPLHF
>NA|TRBJ2-2|TRBV7-9|few
TGTGCCAGCAGCCCCCCTACGGGGGGCCCCGGGGAGCTGTTTTTT
CASSPPTGGPGELFF
>NA|TRBJ2-1|TRBV9|few
TGTGCCAGCAGCGTTACAGGTTCGTGGGACAATGAGCAGTTCTTC
CASSVTGSWDNEQFF
>TRBD1|TRBJ2-5|TRBV20-1|many
TGCAGTGCCCCGGGACAGGATGAAGAGACCCAGTACTTC
CSAPGQDEETQYF
>NA|TRBJ1-4|TRBV15|NA
TGTGCCACCAGCGGTAATCCTGGGACTAATGAAAAACTGTTTTTT
CATSGNPGTNEKLFF
>TRBD2|TRBJ2-1|TRBV25-1|many
TGTGCCAGCAGCGCCCCGCGGGAAGCGGGAGGCGATCCGGAGCAGTTCTTC
CASSAPREAGGDPEQFF
>NA|TRBJ2-3|TRBV18|NA
TGTGCCAGCTCACCCCGCAGGACTAGCACAGATACGCAGTATTTT
CASSPRRTSTDTQYF
>NA|TRBJ1-2|TRBV2|NA
TGTGCCAACCGGGGGGAAGGCTATGGCTACACCTTC
CANRGEGYGYTF
>TRBD1|TRBJ2-7|TRBV11-2|few
TGTGCCAGCAGCTTATCCCGGACAGGACTGACCTACGAGCAGTACTTC
CASSLSRTGLTYEQYF
>NA|TRBJ2-7|TRBV7-9|few
TGTGCCAGCAGCTTAGGCGGGGAGGAGTACTTC
CASSLGGEEYF
>NA|TRBJ2-3|TRBV5-1|NA
TGCGCCAGCAGCCTCAGGGGATTCACAGATACGCAGTATTTT
CASSLRGFTDTQYF
>NA|TRBJ2-6|TRBV4-2|NA
TGTGCCAGCAGCCAAGATAAGGGGTCTGGGGCCAACGTCCTGACTTTC
CASSQDKGSGANVLTF
>NA|TRBJ2-1|TRBV5-1|NA
TGCGCCAGCAGCGATAGAAGCGGAACCAATGAGCAGTTCTTC
CASSDRSGTNEQFF
>NA|TRBJ1-1|TRBV7-9|few
TGTGCCAGCAGCTCCTGGACGGGGCCAGCTTTCTTT
CASSSWTGPAFF
>NA|TRBJ2-2|TRBV5-1|few
TGCGCCAGCAATCCGGGGAACACCGGGGAGCTGTTTTTT
CASNPGNTGELFF
>TRBD2|TRBJ2-2|TRBV24-1|few
TGTGCCACCAGTGCAGCTAGCGGGGAGCGGACCGGGGAGCTGTTTTTT
CATSAASGERTGELFF
>NA|TRBJ2-7|TRBV5-6|NA
TGTGCCAGCGGGCCACCGGTGGGGGCTTTGGACGAGCAGTACTTC
CASGPPVGALDEQYF
>NA|TRBJ2-1|TRBV6-5|NA
TGTGCCATCGGGGCCACGTCCTACAATGAGCAGTTCTTC
CAIGATSYNEQFF
>NA|TRBJ2-5|TRBV5-1|few
TGCGCCAGCAGCTTGGCCTACAGGGGAGGGGAGGAGACCCAGTACTTC
CASSLAYRGGEETQYF
>NA|TRBJ2-1|TRBV4-3|few
TGCGCCAGCAGCCAAGTTGGGGCGGGATCCAATGAGCAGTTCTTC
CASSQVGAGSNEQFF
>NA|TRBJ2-5|TRBV20-1|few
TGCAGTGCTAGAGATGGGGAGGTGGAGACCCAGTACTTC
CSARDGEVETQYF
>NA|TRBJ2-7|TRBV7-8|NA
TGTGCCAGCAGCTATCCGCGGGTGGTTCCCTACGAGCAGTACTTC
CASSYPRVVPYEQYF
>NA|TRBJ2-7|TRBV7-9|few
TGTGCCAGCAGCTTAGATGGGGTTCGGGACGAGCAGTACTTC
CASSLDGVRDEQYF
>TRBD2|TRBJ2-7|TRBV27|NA
TGTGCCAGCAGTTTACGGGGGGGTCTGGTAGCGGGAGCCTACGAGCAGTACTTC
CASSLRGGLVAGAYEQYF
>NA|TRBJ2-5|TRBV5-1|few
TGCGCCAGCGGGATGGGGTATCAAGAGACCCAGTACTTC
CASGMGYQETQYF
>NA|TRBJ2-5|TRBV20-1|NA
TGCAGTGCTAGCCCCCCAGCCCTCCAAGAGACCCAGTACTTC
CSASPPALQETQYF
>TRBD2|TRBJ2-7|TRBV2|few
TGTGCCAGCGGGACTAGCCCGGGTGGGATAGGCGAGCAGTACTTC
CASGTSPGGIGEQYF
>NA|TRBJ2-7|TRBV18|NA
TGTGCCAGCTCACCACTTGGACAGACGACCTACGAGCAGTACTTC
CASSPLGQTTYEQYF